These 31 T cell receptor beta chains were all obtained from the same sample, sequenced in a study of T cell responses to AZD1222 COVID-19 vaccine. Assay used: immunoSEQ multiplex PCR; TCRdb lists only in-frame clones, some missing. The top ten clones hold over 8.5% of a sample with 120,000 or so clones, roughly 90% of them seen once. Sequences were derived from peripheral blood, sampled on day 0 of MenACWY control vaccination. All receptors come from an adult in good health.

This chain joins TRBV9 and TRBJ1-1, with 11 bases aligning to TRBD1. Germline V gene data show CDR1 as SGDLS and CDR2 as YYNGEE. The CDR3 has 14 residues. V trimming: 3 bases; J trimming: 5 bases; junction bases outside the gene matches: 3. This chain's CDR3 is CASSDGTGGTEAFF. CDR3 sequence (DNA): TGTGCCAGCAGCGACGGGACAGGGGGTACTGAAGCTTTCTTT.

V and J are TRBV19 and TRBJ1-1, with 12 bases fitting TRBD1. Germline V gives CDR1 LNHDA, CDR2 SQIVND (reference sequence). The CDR3 runs 17 residues. The junction had 14 bases not matched to a gene; V was cut back by 4 bases and J by 8 bases. CDR3 coding DNA: TGTGCCAGTAGTAGCCGGGACAGGGGGCGCAGGGTTCACGAAGCTTTCTTT. Its protein is CASSSRDRGRRVHEAFF.

The V gene is TRBV5-4, the J gene TRBJ1-6; possibly TRBD1 for D (6 bases). Per the germline V gene, CDR1 is SGHNT and CDR2 is YYREEE (reference sequence). This CDR3 is 14 amino acids long. The germline V and J ends were trimmed by 4 bases and 7 bases, with 12 bases remaining between them. The chain's CDR3 is CASSREGGNSPLHF. The CDR3 DNA follows: TGTGCCAGCAGCCGAGAGGGGGGCAATTCACCCCTCCACTTT. Drawing the rest from reference TRBV5-4 and TRBJ1-6, the complete variable domain is ETGVTQSPTHLIKTRGQQVTLRCSSQSGHNTVSWYQQALGQGPQFIFQYYREEENGRGNFPPRFSGLQFPNYSSELNVNALELDDSALYLCASSREGGNSPLHFGNGTRLTVT.

This chain links TRBV30 with TRBJ1-2; D is possibly TRBD1 (6 bases). The CDR3 has 13 residues. V shed 2 bases and J shed 2 bases, with 9 bases lying between them. Germline assignment: CDR1 GTSNPN and CDR2 SVGIG (reference sequence). CDR3 in amino acids: CAWSPRGNYGYTF. The DNA for the CDR3 is TGTGCCTGGAGTCCGAGGGGGAACTATGGCTACACCTTC.

The chain carries TRBV6-5 and TRBJ1-2; D call uncertain. V was clipped by 5 bases and J by 5 bases, with 12 bases between them. The germline CDR1 and CDR2 sequences are MNHEY and SVGAGI. This CDR3 spans 13 amino acids. The CDR3 nucleotides read TGTGCCAGCAGTAACGGGGTTAGGTATGGCTACACCTTC. Protein product: CASSNGVRYGYTF.

The CDR3 here is CASSVEDRDYNEQFF. The CDR3 DNA is TGTGCCAGCAGCGTAGAGGACAGGGACTACAATGAGCAGTTCTTC. The gene calls are TRBV9 and TRBJ2-1; 8 bases map to TRBD1. V lost 0 bases and J lost 3; bases outside the gene matches: 2. This CDR3 region has 15 residues. The germline V gene has CDR1 SGDLS and CDR2 YYNGEE. Drawing the rest from reference TRBV9 and TRBJ2-1, the complete variable domain is DSGVTQTPKHLITATGQRVTLRCSPRSGDLSVYWYQQSLDQGLQFLIQYYNGEERAKGNILERFSAQQFPDLHSELNLSSLELGDSALYFCASSVEDRDYNEQFFGPGTRLTVL.

V is TRBV27 and J is TRBJ1-2; 7 bases align to TRBD1. Germline V gene lookup returns CDR1 MNHEY and CDR2 SMNVEV (reference sequence). V shed 2 bases, J shed 4 bases, and the junction held 19 bases outside the gene matches. The CDR3 loop spans 19 amino acids. CDR3 nucleotides: TGTGCCAGCAGTTTACCCCTACCCGACAGGGAAGTTCACGGCTATGGCTACACCTTC. Translating gives CASSLPLPDREVHGYGYTF.

The chain carries TRBV29-1 and TRBJ1-1; D possibly corresponds to TRBD1 (5 bases). The length of the CDR3 is 12 residues. With 3 bases removed from V and 6 bases from J, the gap between germline ends came to 11 bases. Germline assignment: CDR1 SQVTM and CDR2 ANQGSEA. The CDR3 is CSVDRGRAEAFF. Here the CDR3 DNA reads TGCAGCGTTGATAGGGGAAGGGCTGAAGCTTTCTTT.

The V call is TRBV13, the J call TRBJ2-3, with 11 bases identical to TRBD2. In germline, CDR1 is PRHDT, CDR2 FYEKMQ (reference sequence). The CDR3 length is 16 residues. Trimming cost V 4 bases and J 1 base; bases outside gene matches: 4. The chain's CDR3 is CASSSSGRLGTDTQYF. CDR3 sequence (DNA): TGTGCCAGCAGCTCTAGCGGGAGGTTAGGCACAGATACGCAGTATTTT.

The chain joins TRBV6-2 or TRBV6-3 to TRBJ1-5; 11 nucleotides match TRBD1. CDR1 is MNHEY, CDR2 SVGEGT, per germline. The CDR3 extends over 14 amino acids. The V and J ends lost 5 bases and 7 bases, in that order; junction bases with no gene match: 4. In nucleotides, the CDR3 is TGTGCCAGCAGTGGGACAGGGGGACGCCAGCCCCAGCATTTT. Encoded protein: CASSGTGGRQPQHF.

The V and J genes are TRBV28 and TRBJ1-3; no clear D gene. V was shortened by 5 bases and J by 0 bases, with 11 bases between the two germline ends. CDR1 and CDR2 (germline): MDHEN, SYDVKM. The length of the CDR3 is 15 residues. The CDR3 reads CASSPPKGSGNTIYF. The CDR3, as DNA: TGTGCCAGCAGTCCCCCGAAGGGCTCTGGAAACACCATATATTTT.

V is TRBV7-9 and J is TRBJ2-3, with 9 bases aligning to TRBD2. Germline V lookup: CDR1 SEHNR, CDR2 FQNEAQ (reference sequence). V was pared by 0 bases and J by 1 base, with 8 bases of the junction left unmatched. CDR3 length: 18 residues. CDR3 sequence reads: CASSLARAGGPGTDTQYF. As DNA, the CDR3 is TGTGCCAGCAGCTTAGCGAGGGCGGGAGGGCCCGGCACAGATACGCAGTATTTT.

The chain uses TRBV4-2 and TRBJ1-1; 7 bases map to TRBD1. The CDR3 has 14 amino acids. V dropped 9 bases and J dropped 6; count of bases not matched to a gene: 13. Germline assignment: CDR1 LGHNA and CDR2 YNFKEQ. The CDR3 DNA sequence: TGTGCCAGTTCCCAGGGGGGTAGGGAGTCTGAAGCTTTCTTT. This gives the protein CASSQGGRESEAFF.

The V and J genes are TRBV19 and TRBJ2-6; D is perhaps TRBD2 (6 bases). The CDR3 runs 16 residues. Per germline, CDR1 LNHDA and CDR2 SQIVND (reference sequence). The V end lost 4 bases, the J end lost 2 bases, and 12 bases lay between the germline ends. CDR3: CASSRRRDAGANVLTF. The CDR3 DNA follows: TGTGCCAGTAGTAGGCGGAGGGATGCTGGGGCCAACGTCCTGACTTTC.

The CDR3 reads CAISESTVSGGYTF. The CDR3 DNA follows: TGTGCCATCAGTGAGTCGACAGTTTCTGGGGGCTACACCTTC. The rearrangement links TRBV10-3 to TRBJ1-2; perhaps TRBD1 as D (5 bases). The length of the CDR3 is 14 residues. The germline V and J ends were trimmed by 0 bases and 8 bases, with 13 bases remaining between them. Germline CDR1 ENHRY, CDR2 SYGVKD.

The chain has TRBV28 and TRBJ2-5; a weak D match, TRBD1 (5 bases). Germline CDR1 MDHEN, CDR2 SYDVKM. This CDR3 comprises 17 residues. V gave up 5 bases and J gave up 1 base, with 20 bases separating them. The CDR3 sequence is CASSLRQNARFQETQYF. Here the CDR3 DNA reads TGTGCCAGCAGTCTACGACAGAACGCCCGATTCCAAGAGACCCAGTACTTC.

This chain links TRBV7-3 with TRBJ2-3; 9 bases are shared with TRBD1. This CDR3 is 17 amino acids long. In germline, CDR1 is SGHTA, CDR2 FQGTGA. V shed 6 bases and J 3 bases; nucleotides not matched to a gene: 13. The CDR3: CASSGQGQGGWTDTQYF. CDR3 DNA sequence: TGTGCCAGCAGTGGACAGGGGCAGGGGGGTTGGACAGATACGCAGTATTTT.

The genes are TRBV2 and TRBJ2-5, with 7 bases lining up with TRBD2. The CDR3 is 15 residues long. Germline V gene lookup returns CDR1 SNHLY and CDR2 FYNNEI. With V trimmed by 7 bases and J by 5 bases, 13 bases remained unmatched. CDR3 sequence: CASTPRGRGTETQYF. The CDR3 DNA is TGTGCCAGCACCCCACGGGGGAGGGGTACGGAGACCCAGTACTTC.

The chain has TRBV6-5 and TRBJ2-1; 13 nucleotides match TRBD2. The germline CDR1 and CDR2 sequences are MNHEY and SVGAGI. This CDR3 region has 15 residues. Trimming took 4 bases from V and 5 from J; bases not matched to a gene: 2. CDR3 residues: CASSLLAGGNNEQFF. As DNA, the CDR3 is TGTGCCAGCAGTTTACTAGCGGGAGGGAACAATGAGCAGTTCTTC.

The rearrangement joins TRBV9 to TRBJ2-2, with TRBD2 matching over 7 bases. Germline V gene data show CDR1 as SGDLS and CDR2 as YYNGEE. The V and J ends lost 1 base and 7 bases, in that order; junction bases with no gene match: 7. The CDR3 runs to 15 residues. This chain's CDR3 is CASSVLGTTSGELFF. CDR3 in DNA: TGTGCCAGCAGCGTATTGGGGACTACAAGCGGGGAGCTGTTTTTT.

CDR3 nucleotides: TGTGCCAGCTCCATTGGGCGGGGGCCTCCCTATGGCTACACCTTC. It is translated as CASSIGRGPPYGYTF. The chain combines TRBV27 with TRBJ1-2; D perhaps matches TRBD1 (6 bases). The length of the CDR3 is 15 residues. Trimming shortened V by 8 bases and J by 4 bases, and 20 bases separated the two germline ends. Germline CDR1 and CDR2: MNHEY and SMNVEV (reference sequence).

This clone was seen only once. The J gene is TRBJ1-1, the V gene TRBV6-5; D ambiguous. With 6 bases removed from V and 5 bases from J, the gap between germline ends came to 10 bases. This CDR3 contains 12 residues. Germline CDR1 reads MNHEY; CDR2 reads SVGAGI. CDR3 nucleotides: TGTGCCAGCAGGGGGTATGTGACTGAAGCTTTCTTT. Translating gives CASRGYVTEAFF.

This clone was counted a single time. This chain joins TRBV9 and TRBJ2-2; the match to TRBD2 covers 7 bases. The CDR3 is 16 residues long. Per germline, CDR1 SGDLS and CDR2 YYNGEE. The V and J ends lost 7 bases and 0 bases, in that order; junction bases with no gene match: 9. CDR3 amino acids: CASHKRDYSNTGELFF. In DNA form, the CDR3 reads TGTGCCAGCCATAAGCGGGACTATTCGAACACCGGGGAGCTGTTTTTT.

This chain links TRBV5-4 with TRBJ1-2, with D hard to call. The CDR3 contains 16 residues. Trimming stripped 1 base from V and 5 bases from J, with 18 bases between. From germline, CDR1 is SGHNT and CDR2 YYREEE (reference sequence). CDR3 residues: CASSLSAGETKYGYTF. CDR3 coding DNA: TGTGCCAGCAGCTTGAGCGCGGGTGAAACAAAATATGGCTACACCTTC. Full variable domain (outside the CDR3, taken from reference TRBV5-4 and TRBJ1-2): ETGVTQSPTHLIKTRGQQVTLRCSSQSGHNTVSWYQQALGQGPQFIFQYYREEENGRGNFPPRFSGLQFPNYSSELNVNALELDDSALYLCASSLSAGETKYGYTFGSGTRLTVV.

The J gene is TRBJ2-3, the V gene TRBV11-3, with 7 bases lining up with TRBD2. CDR3 length equals 16 residues. Trimming at V came to 5 bases and at J to 0 bases, leaving 8 bases not matched to a gene. Germline V gene sequence: CDR1 SGHNT, CDR2 YENEEA. CDR3 protein: CASSRDYGASTDTQYF. The CDR3 coding sequence is TGTGCCAGCAGCCGGGACTACGGGGCTAGCACAGATACGCAGTATTTT.

V is TRBV5-1 and J is TRBJ1-1; no clear D gene. Looked up from germline, CDR1 is SGHRS and CDR2 is YFSETQ. Trimming stripped 0 bases from V and 1 base from J, with 7 bases between. The CDR3 has 14 residues. This CDR3 is CASSLDSGNTEAFF. The CDR3 DNA follows: TGCGCCAGCAGCTTGGATTCGGGGAACACTGAAGCTTTCTTT.

This clone was detected a few times. The rearrangement joins TRBV2 to TRBJ2-7, with D possibly matching TRBD2 (5 bases). This CDR3 comprises 14 residues. Between the trimmed V and J ends, which lost 6 bases and 3 bases, there was a span of 15 bases. CDR1 is SNHLY and CDR2 is FYNNEI in the germline V gene. This chain's CDR3 is CASSALRGIYEQYF. For the CDR3, the DNA is TGTGCCAGCAGCGCCCTCAGAGGGATCTACGAGCAGTACTTC.

V and J are TRBV7-6 and TRBJ1-1, with 8 bases lining up with TRBD1. V gave up 0 bases and J gave up 4 bases; unmatched junction bases: 4. Germline CDR1 is SGHVS and CDR2 is FNYEAQ. This CDR3 has 15 amino acids. CDR3 protein: CASSLAQGAGTEAFF. CDR3 DNA: TGTGCCAGCAGCTTAGCGCAGGGGGCAGGCACTGAAGCTTTCTTT.

This clone was counted only a few times. The chain links TRBV24-1 to TRBJ1-1, with TRBD1 as a possible D gene (5 bases). Germline CDR1 is KGHDR and CDR2 is SFDVKD. This CDR3 has 13 residues. V was shortened by 7 bases and J by 5 bases, with 13 bases between the two germline ends. The CDR3 DNA reads as TGTGCCACCAGAGGGCCAGGGAGGACTGAAGCTTTCTTT. It codes for CATRGPGRTEAFF.

V is TRBV19 and J is TRBJ2-1, with D perhaps given as TRBD1 or TRBD2 (5 bases each). Germline V gives CDR1 LNHDA, CDR2 SQIVND (reference sequence). V was pared by 8 bases and J by 2 bases, with 19 bases between. This CDR3 is built from 16 residues. The chain's CDR3 is CASHPPGGRTYNEQFF. CDR3 DNA: TGTGCCAGTCATCCGCCTGGGGGAAGGACCTACAATGAGCAGTTCTTC.

V usage is TRBV9 and J usage is TRBJ1-3, with D unresolved. Germline CDR1 SGDLS, CDR2 YYNGEE. The CDR3 runs 15 residues. With 3 bases removed from V and 0 bases from J, the gap between germline ends came to 10 bases. The CDR3 here is CASSAGSNSGNTIYF. CDR3 DNA sequence: TGTGCCAGCAGCGCCGGGAGTAACTCTGGAAACACCATATATTTT.